Listed here are 17 T cell receptor beta chains from one sample, sequenced in a study of T cell repertoires in cytomegalovirus infection. For these TCRs, the target antigens are not known. TCRdb redid the calling of the reads with MiXCR, one entry per CDR3 protein. The sample includes around 570,000 distinct CDR3 sequences, 40% of them seen just once. Sequenced material: cultured PBMCs, taken from culture after CMV antigen stimulation. The receptors derive from a human donor in good health (CMV status not recorded). Some clones in this sample may be carry-over from other donors' samples.

V usage is TRBV4-3 and J usage is TRBJ1-1, with D possibly matching TRBD1 (6 bases). V gave up 2 bases and J gave up 5 bases, with 12 bases separating them. CDR3 length: 14 residues. The germline V gene has CDR1 LGHNA and CDR2 YSLEER. CDR3 in amino acids: CASSQLGAATEAFF. CDR3 nucleotides: TGCGCCAGCAGCCAACTGGGGGCAGCGACTGAAGCTTTCTTT.

This clonotype was detected a few times. The J gene is TRBJ1-6, the V gene TRBV6-6; weak D call: TRBD1 (5 bases). This CDR3 is 16 amino acids long. Germline V lookup: CDR1 MNHNY, CDR2 SVGAGI (reference sequence). V dropped 5 bases and J dropped 0 bases, with 11 bases sitting between them. The CDR3 DNA sequence: TGTGCCAGCAGTAAAAACAGGAGCTCCTATAATTCACCCCTCCACTTT. Translating gives CASSKNRSSYNSPLHF.

The chain joins TRBV6-5 to TRBJ2-1; a possible D gene is TRBD2 (5 bases). Trimming cost V 5 bases and J 9 bases, with 20 bases left between them. In germline, CDR1 is MNHEY, CDR2 SVGAGI. The CDR3 length is 15 residues. CDR3 region: CASSDGLIRPGEQFF. In DNA, the CDR3 is TGTGCCAGCAGTGACGGACTCATAAGGCCCGGTGAGCAGTTCTTC.

This sequence joins TRBV5-4 and TRBJ2-3, with a tentative D call TRBD2 (5 bases). Trimming cost V 1 base and J 1 base, with 7 bases left between them. This CDR3 is built from 14 residues. Germline V gives CDR1 SGHNT, CDR2 YYREEE (reference sequence). CDR3 coding DNA: TGTGCCAGCAGCTTGCGGGATGGCACAGATACGCAGTATTTT. Its protein product is CASSLRDGTDTQYF.

V usage is TRBV7-9 and J usage is TRBJ1-3; no clear D. V dropped 5 bases and J dropped 4 bases, with 6 bases sitting between them. Germline V CDR1 and CDR2: SEHNR, FQNEAQ (reference sequence). This CDR3 has 12 amino acids. The CDR3 region has the DNA TGTGCCAGCAGCGTGATCGGAAACACCATATATTTT. It specifies CASSVIGNTIYF.

This clonotype was seen just once. Given the absence of the conserved phenylalanine or tryptophan at the CDR3 end, a read error is likely. The DNA is omitted, as the CDR3 cannot be located on it reliably, and the CDR3 follows TCRdb's listing. The CDR3 protein is CASSPGTSGANVLTL. J is TRBJ2-6 and V is TRBV27; the tabulated D call, TRBD2, remains unverified against the DNA. The CDR3 length is 15 residues, termini included. The germline V gene has CDR1 MNHEY and CDR2 SMNVEV (reference sequence).

Comments on this clonotype: One end of the junction does not line up with germline, which may come from a read error. The chain combines TRBV10-3 with TRBJ2-3; D gene uncertain. The CDR3 is 12 amino acids. Germline V gene data show CDR1 as ENHRY and CDR2 as SYGVKD. The CDR3 DNA follows: TGTGCCTCCCAGACTGACACAGATACGCAGTGTTTT. Encoded protein: CASQTDTDTQCF.

This clonotype was seen a few times. The chain carries TRBV6-2 or TRBV6-3 and TRBJ2-3; 7 nucleotides agree with TRBD2. The CDR3 covers 16 residues. J was trimmed by 2 bases and V by 5 bases; bases with no gene match: 10. Germline V gives CDR1 MNHEY, CDR2 SVGEGT. CDR3 sequence: CASSHPAGWDTDTQYF. CDR3 in DNA: TGTGCCAGCAGTCACCCAGCGGGATGGGACACAGATACGCAGTATTTT.

This clonotype has more than one count but fewer than ten. V and J are TRBV6-1 and TRBJ1-6; 11 bases match TRBD1. The V gene end was trimmed by 2 bases and the J gene end by 3 bases; junction bases not matched to a gene: 3. The CDR3 spans 17 residues. Germline V gene sequence: CDR1 MNHNS, CDR2 SASEGT. For the CDR3, the DNA is TGTGCCAGCAGTGAACCGGGACAGGGGGTCTATAATTCACCCCTCCACTTT. Its translation: CASSEPGQGVYNSPLHF.

This chain uses TRBV28 with TRBJ1-6, with a possible D match to TRBD1 (6 bases). The CDR3 extends over 14 amino acids. V gave up 5 bases and J gave up 7 bases, with 12 bases separating them. The germline gives CDR1 MDHEN, CDR2 SYDVKM. The CDR3 region is CASSPGQQNSPLHF. The CDR3, as DNA: TGTGCCAGCAGTCCTGGACAGCAAAATTCACCCCTCCACTTT. Drawing the rest from reference TRBV28 and TRBJ1-6, the complete variable domain is DVKVTQSSRYLVKRTGEKVFLECVQDMDHENMFWYRQDPGLGLRLIYFSYDVKMKEKGDIPEGYSVSREKKERFSLILESASTNQTSMYLCASSPGQQNSPLHFGNGTRLTVT.

The DNA of the CDR3 is TGTGCCAGCAGAGGGGGCTCTAATGAAAAACTGTTTTTT. Protein sequence: CASRGGSNEKLFF. The chain has TRBV12-3 or TRBV12-4 and TRBJ1-4; 7 nucleotides line up with TRBD1. Trimming cost V 6 bases and J 3 bases; bases outside gene matches: 1. The CDR3 covers 13 residues.

The rearrangement joins TRBV6-2 or TRBV6-3 to TRBJ2-7; D is perhaps TRBD2 (5 bases). The V end lost 0 bases, the J end lost 7 bases, and 22 bases lay between the germline ends. This CDR3 is 17 amino acids long. Germline V gene sequence: CDR1 MNHEY, CDR2 SVGEGT. CDR3 sequence reads: CASSYSGGSWRHREQYF. The CDR3 DNA reads as TGTGCCAGCAGTTACTCGGGTGGATCGTGGAGGCACAGAGAGCAGTACTTC.

The CDR3 nucleotides are TGTGCCAGCAGTCGACAGGGGCTGACCTACGAGCAGTACTTC. This gives the protein CASSRQGLTYEQYF. The chain uses TRBV6-5 and TRBJ2-7, with TRBD1 identical over 8 bases. CDR1 and CDR2 (germline): MNHEY, SVGAGI. V dropped 5 bases and J dropped 2; count of bases not matched to a gene: 5. The CDR3 has 14 residues.

The table lists this clonotype with a few counts. The rearrangement links TRBV7-2 to TRBJ2-1; D might be TRBD1 (6 bases). Germline assignment: CDR1 SGHTA and CDR2 FQGNSA. The length of the CDR3 is 13 residues. V lost 5 bases to trimming and J lost 10 bases, with 15 bases between them. This chain's CDR3 is CASSQLPQGEQFF. The CDR3 DNA sequence: TGTGCCAGCAGCCAACTCCCCCAGGGGGAGCAGTTCTTC.

This clonotype was detected only a few times. The rearrangement joins TRBV7-6 to TRBJ1-5; 8 bases fit TRBD1. Germline CDR1 is SGHVS and CDR2 is FNYEAQ. The CDR3 runs to 15 residues. Trimming removed 1 base from V and 6 bases from J; junction bases left unmatched: 5. CDR3 sequence (DNA): TGTGCCAGCAGCTTAGGGACAGGGAAAGGTCAGCCCCAGCATTTT. The encoded protein is CASSLGTGKGQPQHF. The full variable domain, its missing parts supplied by reference TRBV7-6 and TRBJ1-5, is GAGVSQSPRYKVTKRGQDVALRCDPISGHVSLYWYRQALGQGPEFLTYFNYEAQQDKSGLPNDRFSAERPEGSISTLTIQRTEQRDSAMYRCASSLGTGKGQPQHFGDGTRLSIL.

The genes are TRBV7-9 and TRBJ1-6; weak D call: TRBD1 (5 bases). V lost 7 bases, J lost 13 bases, and 20 bases lay in between. CDR3 length: 14 amino acids. Germline lookup yields CDR1 SEHNR and CDR2 FQNEAQ (reference sequence). The CDR3, as DNA: TGTGCCAGCACCCCTACAGGAGGCCCGGGGCCCCTCCACTTT. Encoded protein: CASTPTGGPGPLHF.

The V and J genes are TRBV6-8 and TRBJ1-5; 7 bases are shared with TRBD1. The CDR3 contains 15 residues. Germline CDR1 MNHGY, CDR2 SAAAGT. V lost 5 bases to trimming and J lost 4 bases; unmatched junction nucleotides: 8. The CDR3 here is CASSARQGANQPQHF. The CDR3 nucleotides read TGTGCCAGCAGTGCACGACAGGGAGCAAATCAGCCCCAGCATTTT.